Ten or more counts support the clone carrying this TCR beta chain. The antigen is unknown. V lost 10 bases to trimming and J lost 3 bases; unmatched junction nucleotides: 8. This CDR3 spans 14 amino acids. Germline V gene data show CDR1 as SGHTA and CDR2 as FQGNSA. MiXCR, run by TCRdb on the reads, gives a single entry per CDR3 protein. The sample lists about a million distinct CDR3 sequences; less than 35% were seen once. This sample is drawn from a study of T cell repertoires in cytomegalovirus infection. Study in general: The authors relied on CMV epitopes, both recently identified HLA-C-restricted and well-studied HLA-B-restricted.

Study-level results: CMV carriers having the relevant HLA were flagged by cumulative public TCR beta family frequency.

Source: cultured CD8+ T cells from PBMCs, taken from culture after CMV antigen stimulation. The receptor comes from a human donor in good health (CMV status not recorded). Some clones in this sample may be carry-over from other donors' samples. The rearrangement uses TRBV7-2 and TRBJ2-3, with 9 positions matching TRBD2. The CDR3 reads CATSRAGGTDTQYF. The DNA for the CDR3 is TGTGCCACCAGTCGCGCGGGGGGGACAGATACGCAGTATTTT. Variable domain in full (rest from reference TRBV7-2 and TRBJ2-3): GAGVSQSPSNKVTEKGKDVELRCDPISGHTALYWYRQSLGQGLEFLIYFQGNSAPDKSGLPSDRFSAERTGGSVSTLTIQRTQQEDSAVYLCATSRAGGTDTQYFGPGTRLTVL.